Listed here are 10 T cell receptor beta chains from one sample, sequenced in a study of radiation and T cells in renal cell carcinoma. Produced via immunoSEQ multiplex PCR; TCRdb's table is partial and in-frame only. The repertoire has about 150,000 clones, about 85% of them found once; the top ten carry 4.1%. Stated time point: baseline pretreatment blood. Indicated treatment: 15 Gy SBRT to primary tumor, nephrectomy 4 weeks later. This specimen was blood, taken from a patient whose treatment included radiotherapy and nephrectomy. Receptors originate from a woman in her 70s with renal cell carcinoma.

This clone came up a few times. The chain is built from TRBV5-4 and TRBJ1-1; unclear D gene. The V gene lost 4 bases and the J gene lost 5 bases, with 9 bases spanning the gap. The CDR3 consists of 12 residues. Germline values: CDR1 SGHNT, CDR2 YYREEE (reference sequence). The CDR3 DNA reads as TGTGCCAGCAGCACCCTGGGGACTGAAGCTTTCTTT. Amino acids: CASSTLGTEAFF.

The rearrangement uses TRBV19 and TRBJ2-3; D might be TRBD2 (6 bases). The V gene's germline CDR1 is LNHDA and CDR2 SQIVND (reference sequence). The CDR3 runs to 15 residues. Deletions cut 1 base from V and 2 bases from J, with 10 bases between. The CDR3 bases are TGTGCCAGTAGTATAGGTAGCGGTACCACAGATACGCAGTATTTT. It specifies CASSIGSGTTDTQYF.

V usage is TRBV6-6 and J usage is TRBJ2-5; D is undetermined. Trimming shortened V by 0 bases and J by 4 bases, and 9 bases separated the two germline ends. Germline CDR1 is MNHNY and CDR2 is SVGAGI (reference sequence). This CDR3 has 14 amino acids. The CDR3 nucleotides are TGTGCCAGCAGTTACTCTGCGGCGACAGAGACCCAGTACTTC. It codes for CASSYSAATETQYF.

The chain has TRBV4-2 and TRBJ1-2; tentatively, D is TRBD1 (6 bases). The length of the CDR3 is 15 residues. V lost 4 bases and J 3 bases, leaving 15 bases between the germline ends. Germline CDR1 reads LGHNA; CDR2 reads YNFKEQ. CDR3 nucleotide sequence: TGTGCCAGCAGCCCCTTGGGGGGGGGCGACTATGGCTACACCTTC. Translated: CASSPLGGGDYGYTF.

The V gene is TRBV29-1, the J gene TRBJ1-4; D perhaps matches TRBD1 (6 bases). Germline V CDR1 and CDR2: SQVTM, ANQGSEA. The CDR3 covers 14 residues. V was clipped by 5 bases and J by 0 bases, with 10 bases between them. CDR3 sequence reads: CSVRTDATNEKLFF. CDR3 nucleotides: TGCAGCGTTAGGACAGATGCAACTAATGAAAAACTGTTTTTT.

The chain links TRBV19 to TRBJ1-2; 7 bases agree with TRBD1. The V gene end was trimmed by 4 bases and the J gene end by 3 bases; junction bases not matched to a gene: 8. Germline loops: CDR1 LNHDA, CDR2 SQIVND (reference sequence). The CDR3 covers 15 residues. Written as DNA, the CDR3 is TGTGCCAGTAGTAAAACAGTGGGACAGTACTATGGCTACACCTTC. It is translated as CASSKTVGQYYGYTF.

The V call is TRBV27, the J call TRBJ1-2; D perhaps matches TRBD1 (6 bases). The CDR3 totals 12 residues. The germline V gene encodes CDR1 MNHEY and CDR2 SMNVEV (reference sequence). Deletions cut 10 bases from V and 4 bases from J, with 13 bases between. The CDR3, as DNA: TGTGCCACGGGGGGGCTGAGCTATGGCTACACCTTC. This encodes CATGGLSYGYTF.

V gene TRBV15 combines with J gene TRBJ2-3, with D perhaps matching TRBD2 (6 bases). CDR1 LNHNV and CDR2 YYDKDF come from the germline V gene (reference sequence). This CDR3 is 15 amino acids long. Trimming cost V 5 bases and J 0 bases, with 12 bases left between them. The CDR3 nucleotides read TGTGCCACCAGCGCTGCCGGGACTAGCACAGATACGCAGTATTTT. Its protein is CATSAAGTSTDTQYF.

The chain is built from TRBV28 and TRBJ1-2, with 12 bases lining up with TRBD1. CDR1 is MDHEN, CDR2 SYDVKM, per germline. There are 14 residues in the CDR3. Unmatched junction bases numbered 5, after V lost 6 bases and J lost 6 bases. CDR3 protein: CASRYRDRGHGYTF. The CDR3 coding sequence is TGTGCCAGCAGGTATCGGGACAGGGGGCATGGCTACACCTTC.

This chain links TRBV11-3 with TRBJ2-7; TRBD1 is a possible D gene (6 bases). The CDR3 runs to 15 residues. Germline CDR1 reads SGHNT; CDR2 reads YENEEA. V shed 0 bases and J shed 0 bases, with 9 bases lying between them. The CDR3 bases are TGTGCCAGCAGCTTAGACCCAGGGGTCTCCTACGAGCAGTACTTC. It specifies CASSLDPGVSYEQYF. The full variable domain, in which reference TRBV11-3 and TRBJ2-7 provide the parts outside the CDR3, is EAGVVQSPRYKIIEKKQPVAFWCNPISGHNTLYWYLQNLGQGPELLIRYENEEAVDDSQLPKDRFSAERLKGVDSTLKIQPAELGDSAVYLCASSLDPGVSYEQYFGPGTRLTVT.